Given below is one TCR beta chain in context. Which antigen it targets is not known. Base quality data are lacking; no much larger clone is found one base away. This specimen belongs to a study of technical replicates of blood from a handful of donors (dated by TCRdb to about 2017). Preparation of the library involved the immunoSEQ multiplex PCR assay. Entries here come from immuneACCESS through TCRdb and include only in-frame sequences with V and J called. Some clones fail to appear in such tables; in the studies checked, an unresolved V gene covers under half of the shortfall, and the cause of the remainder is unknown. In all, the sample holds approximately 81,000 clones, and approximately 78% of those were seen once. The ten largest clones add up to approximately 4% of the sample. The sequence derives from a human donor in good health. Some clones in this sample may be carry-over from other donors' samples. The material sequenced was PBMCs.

The CDR3 in this case is CASSLKGQSRPWPPLHF. The DNA sequence follows: TGTGCCAGCAGCCTAAAGGGACAGTCGAGGCCTTGGCCACCCCTCCACTTT. The chain links TRBV5-6 with TRBJ1-6, and TRBD1 aligns with 7 junction nucleotides. The germline V gene specifies SGHDT as CDR1 and YYEEEE as CDR2. The CDR3 measures 17 amino acids from cysteine to phenylalanine. Solely the CDR3 DNA is kept, with 51 bases framed from the first base. Trimming takes 4 bases off V and 11 bases off J; junction bases not matched to a gene: 18.